One and the same sample provided the 8 T cell receptor beta chains below, sequenced in a study of beta chain features in type 1 diabetes. The antigens for these receptors are not known. Reverse transcription of all isolated RNA meant that expressed TCRB transcripts were sequenced. TCRdb's copy holds only in-frame clones and misses some; the assay was immunoSEQ multiplex PCR. The sample lists 350,000 to 400,000 clones; around 12% were seen once. The study's findings and limits: Significant though moderate, a shortening of TCRB CDR3s appeared in all four CD4+ subsets of Type 1 diabetes patients.

Input material: naive CD4+ T cells from blood. The receptors were sampled from a woman aged 18-35 years with type 1 diabetes.

V is TRBV28 and J is TRBJ1-5; no reliable D call. Germline loops: CDR1 MDHEN, CDR2 SYDVKM. The CDR3 loop spans 17 amino acids. V was shortened by 6 bases and J by 3 bases, with 21 bases between the two germline ends. DNA for the CDR3: TGTGCCAGCAGACGTCATTGGGGAGGGCTGCTCAATCAGCCCCAGCATTTT. This gives the protein CASRRHWGGLLNQPQHF.

This clone was counted only a few times. The gene calls are TRBV9 and TRBJ1-2; maybe TRBD1 (6 bases). The germline V and J ends were trimmed by 1 base and 5 bases, with 9 bases remaining between them. This CDR3 spans 13 amino acids. Germline assignment: CDR1 SGDLS and CDR2 YYNGEE. DNA for the CDR3: TGTGCCAGCAGCGTACTCACAGGGTATGGCTACACCTTC. As protein: CASSVLTGYGYTF.

This clone turned up a few times. This chain connects TRBV29-1 to TRBJ2-1, with D hard to call. The CDR3 runs to 13 residues. Deletions cut 5 bases from V and 0 bases from J, with 8 bases between. The V gene's germline CDR1 is SQVTM and CDR2 ANQGSEA. DNA of the CDR3: TGCAGCGTTCAGGTGAGCTCCTACAATGAGCAGTTCTTC. It specifies CSVQVSSYNEQFF.

The chain links TRBV9 to TRBJ2-2; 9 bases agree with TRBD2. J gave up 5 bases and V 2 bases, and 7 bases lay outside the gene matches. The CDR3 is made up of 16 amino acids. The V gene's germline CDR1 is SGDLS and CDR2 YYNGEE. CDR3 sequence (DNA): TGTGCCAGCAGCGTCCTCGCGGGGGGGCTGACCGGGGAGCTGTTTTTT. It encodes CASSVLAGGLTGELFF.

V and J are TRBV28 and TRBJ1-2, with unresolved D. In germline, CDR1 is MDHEN, CDR2 SYDVKM. The germline V and J ends were trimmed by 4 bases and 14 bases, with 26 bases remaining between them. The CDR3 extends over 15 amino acids. The chain's CDR3 is CASSSSWPVRGYGTF. DNA of the CDR3: TGTGCCAGCAGTTCCTCTTGGCCGGTAAGAGGGTACGGGACCTTC.

The J gene is TRBJ2-1, the V gene TRBV6-6; D perhaps matches TRBD2 (6 bases). The CDR3 contains 13 residues. V lost 0 bases to trimming and J lost 8 bases, with 8 bases between them. Germline V lookup: CDR1 MNHNY, CDR2 SVGAGI (reference sequence). The CDR3 reads CASSYSERDEQFF. DNA for the CDR3: TGTGCCAGCAGTTACTCGGAGCGGGATGAGCAGTTCTTC.

In its sample, this clone was seen a few times. The chain carries TRBV7-2 and TRBJ2-1; maybe TRBD2 (6 bases). V lost 6 bases, J lost 2 bases, and 8 bases lay in between. Germline CDR1 reads SGHTA; CDR2 reads FQGNSA. The length of the CDR3 is 13 residues. The CDR3 region has the DNA TGTGCCAGCAGAGGCGGGGCCTACAATGAGCAGTTCTTC. Translating gives CASRGGAYNEQFF.

The table lists this clone with a few counts. J is TRBJ2-7 and V is TRBV19, with D possibly TRBD1 on 6 matching bases. The CDR3 totals 12 residues. V shed 5 bases and J shed 5 bases, with 10 bases lying between them. CDR1 and CDR2 from the germline V gene are LNHDA and SQIVND (reference sequence). CDR3 coding DNA: TGTGCCAGTAGTGGGACATCCCACGAGCAGTACTTC. It specifies CASSGTSHEQYF.